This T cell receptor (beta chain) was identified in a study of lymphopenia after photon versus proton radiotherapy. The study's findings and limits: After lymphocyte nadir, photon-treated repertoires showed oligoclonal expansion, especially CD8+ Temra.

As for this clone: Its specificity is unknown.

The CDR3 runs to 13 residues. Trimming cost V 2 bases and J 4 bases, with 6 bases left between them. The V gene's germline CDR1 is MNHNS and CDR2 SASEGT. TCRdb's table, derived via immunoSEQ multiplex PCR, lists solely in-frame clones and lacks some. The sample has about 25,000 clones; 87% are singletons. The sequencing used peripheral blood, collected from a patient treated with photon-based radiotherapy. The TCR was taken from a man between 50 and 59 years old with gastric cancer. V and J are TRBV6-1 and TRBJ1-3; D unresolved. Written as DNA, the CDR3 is TGTGCCAGCAGTGAACCCGGAGGAAACACCATATATTTT. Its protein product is CASSEPGGNTIYF.